Only a few counts were recorded for the clone carrying this T cell receptor beta chain. Its target is not known. The data derive from a study of T cell responses to AZD1222 COVID-19 vaccine. V was cut by 0 bases and J by 2 bases, with 7 bases left in between. This CDR3 has 14 amino acids. CDR1 is SEHNR, CDR2 FQNEAQ, per germline (reference sequence). TCRdb keeps only in-frame clones here, not all; method: immunoSEQ multiplex PCR. Altogether about 85,000 clones are present, less than 90% being singletons, with the ten largest covering roughly 7.7%. The study, taken as a whole, reports: White British donors predominated, females outnumbered males, and clonal diversity was possibly underestimated. Spike was spanned by vaccine-associated CD4 TCRs, with dominance at 160-218 and 743-854.

The material sequenced was peripheral blood, taken on day 0 of AZD1222 vaccination. The TCR originated in an adult in good health. The chain links TRBV7-9 to TRBJ2-5, with D unresolved. The CDR3 nucleotides read TGTGCCAGCAGCTTAGCTGGCGGACAAGAGACCCAGTACTTC. It yields the protein CASSLAGGQETQYF.